A single sample gave rise to the 27 T cell receptor beta chains below, sequenced in a study of blood T cell repertoires in COVID-19. Profiled with immunoSEQ multiplex PCR; TCRdb holds only in-frame clones, not every one. Among approximately 200,000 clones listed, roughly 85% were seen once. The sample consisted of PBMCs or T cells enriched from blood (not recorded which). The receptors were gathered from a man aged 35 to 55 who had recovered from COVID-19.

The chain carries TRBV7-2 and TRBJ2-7; no definite D call. Trimming shortened V by 0 bases and J by 1 base, and 10 bases separated the two germline ends. The CDR3 is 15 residues long. CDR1 SGHTA and CDR2 FQGNSA come from the germline V gene. The CDR3 region has the DNA TGTGCCAGCAGCTTAGCGGCGGAGACGTCCTACGAGCAGTACTTC. Protein product: CASSLAAETSYEQYF.

The chain couples TRBV4-1 to TRBJ1-4; D is possibly TRBD1 (6 bases). The CDR3 extends over 14 amino acids. V lost 2 bases and J lost 8, with 12 bases in between. In germline, CDR1 is MGHRA, CDR2 YSYEKL. This CDR3 reads CASSQRTTGEKLFF. For the CDR3, the DNA is TGCGCCAGCAGCCAACGCACGACAGGAGAAAAACTGTTTTTT.

The chain recombines TRBV24-1 with TRBJ1-2, with D unclear. Trimming stripped 2 bases from V and 7 bases from J, with 13 bases between. Germline V CDR1 and CDR2: KGHDR, SFDVKD. The CDR3 has 14 amino acids. The CDR3 sequence: CATSDSPSSAGYTF. The CDR3 coding sequence is TGTGCCACCAGTGATTCCCCATCAAGCGCTGGCTACACCTTC.

The chain uses TRBV7-2 and TRBJ2-1; perhaps TRBD1 as D (5 bases). The CDR3 sequence is 13 residues long. CDR1 is SGHTA and CDR2 is FQGNSA in the germline V gene. V gave up 5 bases and J gave up 8 bases, with 13 bases separating them. In DNA, the CDR3 is TGTGCCAGCAGCCTGGGGCAGGGCGATGAGCAGTTCTTC. Its translation: CASSLGQGDEQFF.

This chain uses TRBV7-2 with TRBJ1-2; no reliable D call. The CDR3 length is 16 residues. V lost 1 base and J 9 bases, leaving 21 bases between the germline ends. Germline V lookup: CDR1 SGHTA, CDR2 FQGNSA. CDR3 DNA sequence: TGTGCCAGCAGCTTAGTTTTTGGTAGAGGTTCGAATCGCTACACCTTC. Translating it yields CASSLVFGRGSNRYTF.

There are a few counts of this clone. The chain combines TRBV18 with TRBJ1-1; 7 nucleotides align to TRBD1. In germline, CDR1 is KGHSH, CDR2 LQKENI. V trimming: 4 bases; J trimming: 2 bases; junction bases outside the gene matches: 13. CDR3 length: 17 amino acids. The CDR3: CASSRTIPGQINTEAFF. DNA for the CDR3: TGTGCCAGCTCACGAACCATTCCGGGACAGATTAACACTGAAGCTTTCTTT. Drawing the rest from reference TRBV18 and TRBJ1-1, the complete variable domain is NAGVMQNPRHLVRRRGQEARLRCSPMKGHSHVYWYRQLPEEGLKFMVYLQKENIIDESGMPKERFSAEFPKEGPSILRIQQVVRGDSAAYFCASSRTIPGQINTEAFFGQGTRLTVV.

Many counts were recorded for this clone. The V gene is TRBV3-1 (or the pseudogene TRBV3-2), the J gene TRBJ2-2; D is unclear. CDR1 is LGHDT, CDR2 YNNKEL, per germline (reference sequence). This CDR3 is built from 14 residues. Trimming removed 2 bases at V and 5 bases at J, with 9 bases between. The CDR3 protein is CASSQRSTTGELFF. CDR3 coding DNA: TGTGCCAGCAGCCAACGGTCAACGACCGGGGAGCTGTTTTTT.

CDR3 amino acids: CATSFSSGTGELFF. CDR3 in DNA: TGTGCCACCAGTTTCTCTAGCGGCACCGGGGAGCTGTTTTTT. The rearrangement links TRBV24-1 to TRBJ2-2; 7 bases fit TRBD2. CDR1 and CDR2 from the germline V gene are KGHDR and SFDVKD. Trimming at V came to 6 bases and at J to 4 bases, leaving 4 bases not matched to a gene. CDR3 size: 14 residues.

As regards this clone: This sample also contains other DNA sequences that code for the same CDR3. The chain employs TRBV3-1 (or the pseudogene TRBV3-2) and TRBJ1-1; the D gene is possibly TRBD1 (5 bases). Trimming cost V 1 base and J 1 base, with 7 bases left between them. The CDR3 is 14 residues long. Germline V gives CDR1 LGHDT, CDR2 YNNKEL (reference sequence). Written as DNA, the CDR3 is TGTGCCAGCAGCCAAGGAACAGGGAACACTGAAGCTTTCTTT. Protein: CASSQGTGNTEAFF.

This chain joins TRBV9 and TRBJ2-1; 13 nucleotides line up with TRBD2. V was pared by 3 bases and J by 10 bases, with 7 bases of the junction left unmatched. The CDR3 loop spans 15 amino acids. Germline V CDR1 and CDR2: SGDLS, YYNGEE. CDR3 protein: CASSEIGTSGIEQFF. CDR3 DNA: TGTGCCAGCAGCGAAATAGGGACTAGCGGGATCGAGCAGTTCTTC.

For this clone: Additional DNA sequences in this sample encode the identical CDR3. CDR3 sequence: CASSQGLAGGSSYNEQFF. For the CDR3, the DNA is TGCGCCAGCAGCCAGGGGCTAGCGGGAGGTTCTTCCTACAATGAGCAGTTCTTC. V gene TRBV4-1 combines with J gene TRBJ2-1; 11 bases line up with TRBD2. Germline V CDR1 and CDR2: MGHRA, YSYEKL. The V and J ends lost 3 bases and 1 base, in that order; junction bases with no gene match: 8. The CDR3 loop spans 18 amino acids.

The CDR3 DNA reads as TGTGCCAGCAGCGACGGACTGCTTAGCAATCAGCCCCAGCATTTT. Translated: CASSDGLLSNQPQHF. J is TRBJ1-5 and V is TRBV3-1 (or the pseudogene TRBV3-2), with unresolved D. The CDR3 contains 15 residues. The ends were cut back, 5 bases at V and 0 bases at J, with 11 bases in the middle. Germline V gene data show CDR1 as LGHDT and CDR2 as YNNKEL (reference sequence).

V is TRBV9 and J is TRBJ2-1; D is possibly TRBD2 (6 bases). Trimming left V 3 bases short and J 0 bases short, with 13 bases between. Germline-derived CDR1 and CDR2 are SGDLS and YYNGEE. CDR3 length equals 16 residues. The CDR3 spells CASSGGGASSYNEQFF. The CDR3 DNA reads as TGTGCCAGCAGCGGTGGAGGGGCCAGCTCCTACAATGAGCAGTTCTTC.

This clone occurred a few times. This rearrangement joins TRBV6-5 to TRBJ1-2; 9 bases are a match to TRBD1. Germline V lookup: CDR1 MNHEY, CDR2 SVGAGI. The CDR3 spans 14 residues. Losses at the gene ends were 6 bases for V and 6 bases for J; bases not matched to a gene: 8. The CDR3 protein is CASSVTGGADGYTF. CDR3 sequence (DNA): TGTGCCAGCAGCGTAACAGGGGGCGCAGATGGCTACACCTTC.

The V and J genes are TRBV28 and TRBJ2-5; possible D gene TRBD1, 5 bases. V was pared by 6 bases and J by 0 bases, with 11 bases between. The germline CDR1 and CDR2 sequences are MDHEN and SYDVKM. This CDR3 has 14 amino acids. CDR3 nucleotides: TGTGCCAGCAGGAAATTCAGGGACCAAGAGACCCAGTACTTC. It encodes CASRKFRDQETQYF.

This sequence joins TRBV7-2 and TRBJ2-6; 7 bases align to TRBD1. CDR1 is SGHTA and CDR2 is FQGNSA in the germline V gene. V was clipped by 0 bases and J by 0 bases; unmatched bases: 2. The CDR3 sequence is 17 residues long. The CDR3 region has the DNA TGTGCCAGCAGCTTAGCAGGGGGCGGCTCTGGGGCCAACGTCCTGACTTTC. Protein: CASSLAGGGSGANVLTF.

V gene TRBV7-8 combines with J gene TRBJ1-5; D possibly corresponds to TRBD1 (5 bases). CDR1 SGHVS and CDR2 FQNEAQ come from the germline V gene. The length of the CDR3 is 16 residues. Trimming stripped 5 bases from V and 0 bases from J, with 14 bases between. The CDR3, as DNA: TGTGCCAGCAGCGTTCAGGGTTCGGGTAGCAATCAGCCCCAGCATTTT. Translation: CASSVQGSGSNQPQHF. The full variable domain, its missing parts supplied by reference TRBV7-8 and TRBJ1-5, is GAGVSQSPRYKVAKRGQDVALRCDPISGHVSLFWYQQALGQGPEFLTYFQNEAQLDKSGLPSDRFFAERPEGSVSTLKIQRTQQEDSAVYLCASSVQGSGSNQPQHFGDGTRLSIL.

The V and J genes are TRBV15 and TRBJ2-3; 7 nucleotides agree with TRBD2. From germline, CDR1 is LNHNV and CDR2 YYDKDF (reference sequence). The CDR3 has 14 residues. The V gene end was trimmed by 5 bases and the J gene end by 4 bases; junction bases not matched to a gene: 6. The CDR3 here is CATSRGRGPDTQYF. In DNA form, the CDR3 reads TGTGCCACCAGCCGCGGGAGAGGCCCAGATACGCAGTATTTT.

The V gene is TRBV7-9, the J gene TRBJ2-7; the D gene is possibly TRBD1 (6 bases). This CDR3 is built from 13 residues. Looked up from germline, CDR1 is SEHNR and CDR2 is FQNEAQ (reference sequence). The V end was cut by 3 bases, the J end by 3 bases, with 9 bases between. CDR3 loop: CASSFEQGYEQYF. CDR3 nucleotides: TGTGCCAGCAGCTTTGAACAGGGCTACGAGCAGTACTTC.

The chain couples TRBV12-5 to TRBJ1-5; no clear D gene. In germline, CDR1 is LGHNT, CDR2 FRNRAP. V gave up 6 bases and J gave up 0 bases, with 9 bases separating them. The CDR3 runs 14 residues. Here the CDR3 reads CASGLVDSNQPQHF. CDR3 in DNA: TGTGCTAGTGGACTTGTAGATAGCAATCAGCCCCAGCATTTT.

The table lists this clone with a few counts. The V gene is TRBV20-1, the J gene TRBJ2-7; D is unresolved. The CDR3 is made up of 11 amino acids. Deletions cut 5 bases from V and 3 bases from J, with 8 bases between. Germline lookup yields CDR1 DFQATT and CDR2 SNEGSKA (reference sequence). The CDR3 DNA reads as TGCAGTGCTTCCGAGAACTACGAGCAGTACTTC. Encoded protein: CSASENYEQYF.

The rearrangement joins TRBV13 to TRBJ1-6; D gene unclear. Germline lookup yields CDR1 PRHDT and CDR2 FYEKMQ (reference sequence). V gave up 0 bases and J gave up 14 bases, with 11 bases separating them. CDR3 size: 13 residues. In DNA form, the CDR3 reads TGTGCCAGCAGCTTAGGGACGGCCAGGTCCCTCCACTTT. This sequence encodes CASSLGTARSLHF.

The chain is built from TRBV28 and TRBJ1-1, with TRBD1 identical over 9 bases. Per germline, CDR1 MDHEN and CDR2 SYDVKM. V trimming: 7 bases; J trimming: 6 bases; junction bases outside the gene matches: 9. The CDR3 contains 14 residues. The CDR3 nucleotides read TGTGCCAGCACCCAAACAGGGGGCCTCGCTGAAGCTTTCTTT. As protein: CASTQTGGLAEAFF.

The genes are TRBV7-9 and TRBJ2-1; D is possibly TRBD2 (6 bases). This CDR3 comprises 12 residues. The V gene lost 0 bases and the J gene lost 12 bases, with 9 bases spanning the gap. The germline V gene has CDR1 SEHNR and CDR2 FQNEAQ (reference sequence). The CDR3 sequence is CASSLALRGQFF. In DNA form, the CDR3 reads TGTGCCAGCAGCTTAGCGTTGCGGGGGCAGTTCTTC.

This rearrangement joins TRBV5-1 to TRBJ2-2; no reliable D call. The CDR3 covers 15 residues. V gave up 0 bases and J gave up 0 bases, with 6 bases separating them. Germline-derived CDR1 and CDR2 are SGHRS and YFSETQ. CDR3 sequence: CASSLGPSNTGELFF. In nucleotides, the CDR3 is TGCGCCAGCAGCTTGGGGCCATCGAACACCGGGGAGCTGTTTTTT.

The chain employs TRBV27 and TRBJ2-1; TRBD1 is a possible D gene (7 bases). The CDR3 totals 13 residues. With 6 bases removed from V and 7 bases from J, the gap between germline ends came to 13 bases. Germline lookup yields CDR1 MNHEY and CDR2 SMNVEV (reference sequence). CDR3: CASSPGGRNEQFF. CDR3 DNA sequence: TGTGCCAGCAGCCCAGGGGGGCGAAATGAGCAGTTCTTC.

V gene TRBV4-3 combines with J gene TRBJ1-1; 7 bases map to TRBD1. Unmatched junction bases numbered 8, after V lost 3 bases and J lost 7 bases. Germline CDR1 reads LGHNA; CDR2 reads YSLEER. The CDR3 runs 14 residues. The DNA of the CDR3 is TGCGCCAGCAGCCACCTGGACAGGTCGCTTGAAGCTTTCTTT. Translated: CASSHLDRSLEAFF.